Described below is a single TCR beta chain sequence and its context. The CDR3 loop spans 15 amino acids. CDR1 is MNHEY and CDR2 is SVGAGI in the germline V gene. After removal of 6 bases from V and 0 bases from J, the junction contained 4 bases not matched to a gene. Original handling: Researchers report that nucleated cell counts were estimated from reference gene primer amplification. Using immunoSEQ multiplex PCR, the repertoire was profiled, and TCRdb retains in-frame clones only, with some absent. That table furnishes V, J and clone size, whereas the DNA furnished D and trimming. Here the sample spans some 200,000 clones, 75% to 95% being singletons. The data derive from a study of blood T cell repertoires in COVID-19. The overall study: From the United States, Italy and Spain came samples of acute and convalescent COVID-19. T cells, B-cell-depleted T cells, or PBMCs provided the cDNA or gDNA that served as material.

What was sequenced was peripheral blood. The receptor was isolated from a man aged 45-60 years with acute or convalescent COVID-19. V usage is TRBV6-5 and J usage is TRBJ2-2; 7 bases fit TRBD2. The CDR3: CASSPGLSNTGELFF. CDR3 bases: TGTGCCAGCAGCCCGGGACTATCGAACACCGGGGAGCTGTTTTTT.